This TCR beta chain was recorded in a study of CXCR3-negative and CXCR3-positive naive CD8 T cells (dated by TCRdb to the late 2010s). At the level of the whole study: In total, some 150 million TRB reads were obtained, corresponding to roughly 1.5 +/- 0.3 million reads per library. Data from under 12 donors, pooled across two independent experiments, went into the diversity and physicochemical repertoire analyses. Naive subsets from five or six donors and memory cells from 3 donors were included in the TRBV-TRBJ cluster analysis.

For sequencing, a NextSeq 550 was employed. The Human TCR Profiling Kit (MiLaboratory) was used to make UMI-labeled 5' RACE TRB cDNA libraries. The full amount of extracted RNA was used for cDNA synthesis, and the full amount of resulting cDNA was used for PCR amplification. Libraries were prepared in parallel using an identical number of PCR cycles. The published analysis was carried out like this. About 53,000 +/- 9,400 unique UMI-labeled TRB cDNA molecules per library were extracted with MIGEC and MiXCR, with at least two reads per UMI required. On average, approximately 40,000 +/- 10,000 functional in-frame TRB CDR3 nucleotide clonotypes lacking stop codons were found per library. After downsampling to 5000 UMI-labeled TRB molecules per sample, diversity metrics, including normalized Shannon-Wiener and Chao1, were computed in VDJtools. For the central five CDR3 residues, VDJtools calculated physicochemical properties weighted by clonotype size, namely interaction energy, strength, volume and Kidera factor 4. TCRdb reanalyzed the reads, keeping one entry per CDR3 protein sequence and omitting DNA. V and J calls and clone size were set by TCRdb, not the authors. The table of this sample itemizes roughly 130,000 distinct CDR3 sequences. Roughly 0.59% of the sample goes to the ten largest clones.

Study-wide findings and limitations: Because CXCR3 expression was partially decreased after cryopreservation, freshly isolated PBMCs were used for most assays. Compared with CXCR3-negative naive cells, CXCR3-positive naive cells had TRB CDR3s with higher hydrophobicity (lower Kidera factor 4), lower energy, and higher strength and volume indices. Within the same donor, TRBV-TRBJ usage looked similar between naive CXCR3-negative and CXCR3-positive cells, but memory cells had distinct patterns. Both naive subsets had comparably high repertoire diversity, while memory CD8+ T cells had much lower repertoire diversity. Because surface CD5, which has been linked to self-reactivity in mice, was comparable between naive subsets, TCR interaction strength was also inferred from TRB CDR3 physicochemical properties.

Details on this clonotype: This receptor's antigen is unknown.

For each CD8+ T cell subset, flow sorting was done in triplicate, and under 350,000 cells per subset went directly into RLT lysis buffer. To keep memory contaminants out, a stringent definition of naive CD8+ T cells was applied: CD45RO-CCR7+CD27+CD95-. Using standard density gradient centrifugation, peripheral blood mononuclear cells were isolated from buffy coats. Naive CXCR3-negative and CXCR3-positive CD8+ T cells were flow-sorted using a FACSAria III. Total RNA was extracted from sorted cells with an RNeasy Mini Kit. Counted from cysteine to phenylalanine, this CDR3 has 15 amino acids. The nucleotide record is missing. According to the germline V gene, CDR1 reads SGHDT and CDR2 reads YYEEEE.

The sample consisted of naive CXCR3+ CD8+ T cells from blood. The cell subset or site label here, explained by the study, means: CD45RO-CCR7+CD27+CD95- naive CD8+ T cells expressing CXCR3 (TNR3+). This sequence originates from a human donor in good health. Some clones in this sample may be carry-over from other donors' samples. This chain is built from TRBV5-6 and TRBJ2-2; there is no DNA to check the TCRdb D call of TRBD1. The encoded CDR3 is CASSFGTLNTGELFF.